The 22 T cell receptor beta chains below were found in one sample sequenced in a study of radiation and T cells in renal cell carcinoma. Data came from immunoSEQ multiplex PCR; TCRdb stores just in-frame clones and leaves some out. The top ten clones hold more than 4.5% of a sample with about 78,000 clones, roughly 87% of them seen once. The time point here: blood 4 weeks post-SBRT, at nephrectomy. Treatment described: 15 Gy SBRT to primary tumor, nephrectomy 4 weeks later. The source material was blood, sampled from a patient whose treatment included radiotherapy and nephrectomy. These receptor sequences come from a woman aged 70-85 years with renal cell carcinoma.

The chain links TRBV6-6 to TRBJ1-2; D gene unclear. The CDR3 has 13 amino acids. V was shortened by 6 bases and J by 1 base, with 9 bases between the two germline ends. Germline-derived CDR1 and CDR2 are MNHNY and SVGAGI (reference sequence). Written as DNA, the CDR3 is TGTGCCAGCAGCCCCGGTAATAACTATGGCTACACCTTC. Translated, it gives CASSPGNNYGYTF.

V usage is TRBV9 and J usage is TRBJ1-3, with 7 bases that match TRBD1. This CDR3 contains 18 residues. CDR1 is SGDLS and CDR2 is YYNGEE in the germline V gene. The trim removed 4 bases at V and 0 bases at J, leaving 13 bases unmatched. CDR3 loop: CASSPRGDRNPSGNTIYF. CDR3 sequence (DNA): TGTGCCAGCAGCCCGAGAGGGGACAGAAATCCCTCTGGAAACACCATATATTTT.

V gene TRBV6-5 combines with J gene TRBJ1-5; the D gene is possibly TRBD1 (5 bases). CDR3 length: 15 amino acids. Trimming left V 6 bases short and J 6 bases short, with 18 bases between. The germline V gene has CDR1 MNHEY and CDR2 SVGAGI. The CDR3 loop reads CASSPHVRQSQPQHF. CDR3 nucleotide sequence: TGTGCCAGCAGCCCCCACGTCAGACAGTCTCAGCCCCAGCATTTT.

V and J are TRBV19 and TRBJ1-2, with D possibly being TRBD1 (6 bases). Germline V gene data show CDR1 as LNHDA and CDR2 as SQIVND (reference sequence). The CDR3 consists of 14 residues. Deletions cut 1 base from V and 8 bases from J, with 14 bases between. In DNA, the CDR3 is TGTGCCAGTAGTATAGGGACAGATCTTGAGGGCTACACCTTC. Its translation is CASSIGTDLEGYTF.

The V gene is TRBV11-2, the J gene TRBJ2-7, with no clear D. Per germline, CDR1 SGHAT and CDR2 FQNNGV. V gave up 0 bases and J gave up 4 bases, with 7 bases separating them. The CDR3 extends over 13 amino acids. This chain's CDR3 is CASSLELTYEQYF. The CDR3 nucleotides are TGTGCCAGCAGCTTAGAACTAACGTACGAGCAGTACTTC.

The rearrangement uses TRBV4-2 and TRBJ2-1; weak D call: TRBD2 (5 bases). Germline CDR1 reads LGHNA; CDR2 reads YNFKEQ. CDR3 size: 15 residues. V dropped 5 bases and J dropped 7 bases, with 18 bases sitting between them. CDR3 nucleotide sequence: TGTGCCAGCAGCTATGGCCGTCGGGGAAGGAATGAGCAGTTCTTC. Protein sequence: CASSYGRRGRNEQFF.

This clone was seen a single time. This chain links TRBV4-1 with TRBJ1-1; D gene ambiguous. CDR3 length: 15 amino acids. Germline V gives CDR1 MGHRA, CDR2 YSYEKL. V lost 0 bases, J lost 10 bases, and 18 bases lay in between. The CDR3 DNA is TGCGCCAGCAGCCAAGATAATCTTTGGATTTTCAGAGCTTTCTTT. Its protein is CASSQDNLWIFRAFF.

This sequence joins TRBV6-5 and TRBJ2-7; D remains ambiguous. Germline CDR1 and CDR2: MNHEY and SVGAGI. The V end lost 6 bases, the J end lost 4 bases, and 13 bases lay between the germline ends. CDR3 size: 13 residues. The CDR3 DNA sequence: TGTGCCAGCAGCCCTCCCCCAGGATACGAGCAGTACTTC. This translates into CASSPPPGYEQYF.

Only one count was recorded for this clone. This chain uses TRBV7-3 with TRBJ2-7; D may be TRBD1 (6 bases). Germline-derived CDR1 and CDR2 are SGHTA and FQGTGA. The CDR3 is made up of 13 amino acids. Trimming cost V 4 bases and J 5 bases, with 12 bases left between them. Written as DNA, the CDR3 is TGTGCCAGCAGCTCCCAGACAGGTAACGAGCAGTACTTC. Amino acids: CASSSQTGNEQYF.

The chain is built from TRBV6-6 and TRBJ1-6; the D gene is possibly TRBD1 (5 bases). The V gene's germline CDR1 is MNHNY and CDR2 SVGAGI (reference sequence). The V gene lost 2 bases and the J gene lost 3 bases, with 5 bases spanning the gap. The CDR3 loop spans 14 amino acids. The chain's CDR3 is CASSYGHYNSPLHF. CDR3 coding DNA: TGTGCCAGCAGTTACGGACACTATAATTCACCCCTCCACTTT.

This chain links TRBV6-5 with TRBJ1-2; D is possibly TRBD1 (5 bases). CDR3 length: 15 residues. The V gene lost 5 bases and the J gene lost 5 bases, with 18 bases spanning the gap. The germline V gene has CDR1 MNHEY and CDR2 SVGAGI. The CDR3 spells CASSPGQARSYGYTF. The DNA for the CDR3 is TGTGCCAGCAGTCCGGGGCAGGCCCGGTCATATGGCTACACCTTC.

The chain has TRBV14 and TRBJ1-6; D uncertain. The germline V gene has CDR1 SGHDN and CDR2 FVKESK. The CDR3 consists of 14 residues. Between the trimmed V and J ends, which lost 2 bases and 9 bases, there was a span of 11 bases. The CDR3 coding sequence is TGTGCCAGCAGCCAATTATGGGGAGGTTCACCCCTCCACTTT. This translates into CASSQLWGGSPLHF.

The count of this clone is one. The V gene is TRBV28, the J gene TRBJ1-5; D may be TRBD1 (6 bases). CDR1 is MDHEN, CDR2 SYDVKM, per germline. The ends were cut back, 5 bases at V and 0 bases at J, with 20 bases in the middle. The CDR3 sequence is 18 residues long. CDR3 amino acids: CASSPMGALGNSNQPQHF. CDR3 coding DNA: TGTGCCAGCAGTCCTATGGGGGCACTGGGAAATAGCAATCAGCCCCAGCATTTT.

V is TRBV6-4 and J is TRBJ2-3, with 14 bases aligning to TRBD2. J was trimmed by 4 bases and V by 3 bases; bases with no gene match: 0. This CDR3 has 15 amino acids. Germline-derived CDR1 and CDR2 are MRHNA and SNTAGT. This CDR3 is CASSETSGGADTQYF. As DNA, the CDR3 is TGTGCCAGCAGTGAGACTAGCGGGGGGGCAGATACGCAGTATTTT.

The V gene is TRBV28, the J gene TRBJ2-7, with TRBD1 matching 12 bases. Germline loops: CDR1 MDHEN, CDR2 SYDVKM. The V gene end was trimmed by 7 bases and the J gene end by 4 bases; junction bases not matched to a gene: 8. The length of the CDR3 is 15 residues. CDR3 coding DNA: TGTGCCAGCAACCTCACGGGACAGGGGGCATACGAGCAGTACTTC. It translates to CASNLTGQGAYEQYF.

The chain couples TRBV5-1 to TRBJ2-5; D uncertain. Germline values: CDR1 SGHRS, CDR2 YFSETQ. V shed 0 bases and J shed 1 base, with 4 bases lying between them. This CDR3 is 13 amino acids long. The CDR3 is CASSLGPQETQYF. CDR3 DNA: TGCGCCAGCAGCTTGGGCCCCCAAGAGACCCAGTACTTC.

The gene calls are TRBV6-5 and TRBJ1-3; D unclear. The CDR3 loop spans 13 amino acids. V gave up 4 bases and J gave up 7 bases, with 11 bases separating them. The germline gives CDR1 MNHEY, CDR2 SVGAGI. The CDR3 DNA is TGTGCCAGCAGTTCCCCCGCGCGGAACACCATATATTTT. It is translated as CASSSPARNTIYF.

V usage is TRBV5-1 and J usage is TRBJ2-2; weak D call: TRBD2 (6 bases). Germline V gene lookup returns CDR1 SGHRS and CDR2 YFSETQ. The CDR3 consists of 16 residues. V dropped 0 bases and J dropped 3 bases, with 12 bases sitting between them. The CDR3 nucleotides read TGCGCCAGCAGCTTGGAACTAGCACGGTACACCGGGGAGCTGTTTTTT. Translating it yields CASSLELARYTGELFF.

This chain uses TRBV11-3 with TRBJ2-3; no clear D gene. This CDR3 spans 13 amino acids. Germline CDR1 SGHNT, CDR2 YENEEA. The V gene lost 3 bases and the J gene lost 2 bases, with 6 bases spanning the gap. The CDR3 reads CASSFGITDTQYF. The CDR3 nucleotides read TGTGCCAGCAGCTTTGGGATCACAGATACGCAGTATTTT.

This clone was detected a few times. The chain carries TRBV27 and TRBJ1-1; D call uncertain. The CDR3 extends over 13 amino acids. V dropped 3 bases and J dropped 3 bases, with 8 bases sitting between them. Looked up from germline, CDR1 is MNHEY and CDR2 is SMNVEV (reference sequence). CDR3 in amino acids: CASSLNTDTEAFF. CDR3 bases: TGTGCCAGCAGTTTGAATACGGACACTGAAGCTTTCTTT.

V usage is TRBV27 and J usage is TRBJ2-3; 12 bases align to TRBD2. The CDR3 is made up of 16 amino acids. Germline V CDR1 and CDR2: MNHEY, SMNVEV (reference sequence). V shed 6 bases and J 2 bases; nucleotides not matched to a gene: 6. CDR3 region: CASSRGLAGTTDTQYF. In DNA, the CDR3 is TGTGCCAGCAGCCGTGGACTAGCGGGGACCACAGATACGCAGTATTTT.

This clone was observed a handful of times. The J gene is TRBJ1-5, the V gene TRBV29-1; D possibly corresponds to TRBD1 (5 bases). Germline V CDR1 and CDR2: SQVTM, ANQGSEA. The CDR3 sequence is 13 residues long. V gave up 7 bases and J gave up 4 bases, with 14 bases separating them. CDR3 nucleotides: TGCAGCGGCCGGGACTCATGGAATCAGCCCCAGCATTTT. Amino acids: CSGRDSWNQPQHF. The entire variable domain, with the rest obtained from reference TRBV29-1 and TRBJ1-5, is as follows: SAVISQKPSRDICQRGTSLTIQCQVDSQVTMMFWYRQQPGQSLTLIATANQGSEATYESGFVIDKFPISRPNLTFSTLTVSNMSPEDSSIYLCSGRDSWNQPQHFGDGTRLSIL.